This entry lists 23 T cell receptor beta chains sequenced from one sample in a study of blood T cell repertoires in COVID-19. Clones were sequenced by immunoSEQ multiplex PCR, and TCRdb holds only the in-frame ones, with some missing. The profile shows over 300,000 clones, 75% to 90% of them singletons. The source material was PBMCs or T cells enriched from blood (not recorded which). Receptors were obtained from a young man who had recovered from COVID-19.

The chain has TRBV3-1 (or the pseudogene TRBV3-2) and TRBJ2-3, with no clear D. V lost 0 bases to trimming and J lost 7 bases, with 8 bases between them. Germline V gene sequence: CDR1 LGHDT, CDR2 YNNKEL (reference sequence). The CDR3 totals 13 residues. The CDR3 DNA follows: TGTGCCAGCAGCCAAGACACGCAGAATACGCAGTATTTT. This encodes CASSQDTQNTQYF.

The rearrangement uses TRBV5-4 and TRBJ2-5; TRBD2 aligns across 11 bases. V lost 4 bases, J lost 1 base, and 9 bases stayed unmatched. This CDR3 spans 17 amino acids. Germline V gives CDR1 SGHNT, CDR2 YYREEE (reference sequence). The DNA for the CDR3 is TGTGCCAGCAGCCCGGACCTAGCGGGGGGTGGCCAAGAGACCCAGTACTTC. This translates into CASSPDLAGGGQETQYF.

J is TRBJ2-2 and V is TRBV6-5; TRBD1 is a possible D gene (5 bases). The CDR3 totals 16 residues. Trimming pared 0 bases from V and 0 bases from J, leaving 8 bases between. Germline V gene data show CDR1 as MNHEY and CDR2 as SVGAGI. CDR3 sequence (DNA): TGTGCCAGCAGTTACTCGAAACAGGCGAACACCGGGGAGCTGTTTTTT. Residues: CASSYSKQANTGELFF.

The V and J genes are TRBV18 and TRBJ2-7; no clear D. The CDR3 contains 15 residues. Germline V gene sequence: CDR1 KGHSH, CDR2 LQKENI. V lost 5 bases and J lost 3, with 17 bases in between. In DNA, the CDR3 is TGTGCCAGCTCATCAGGCCTCGGCAGGAACTACGAGCAGTACTTC. This translates into CASSSGLGRNYEQYF.

This clone was observed once. The rearrangement uses TRBV7-9 and TRBJ2-7; tentative D call: TRBD2 (5 bases). The CDR3 has 14 amino acids. Germline CDR1 reads SEHNR; CDR2 reads FQNEAQ (reference sequence). Trimming pared 4 bases from V and 3 bases from J, leaving 13 bases between. The CDR3 DNA follows: TGTGCCAGCAGCTCCAGAGGGCTATACTACGAGCAGTACTTC. Residues: CASSSRGLYYEQYF. The full variable domain, in which reference TRBV7-9 and TRBJ2-7 provide the parts outside the CDR3, is DTGVSQNPRHKITKRGQNVTFRCDPISEHNRLYWYRQTLGQGPEFLTYFQNEAQLEKSRLLSDRFSAERPKGSFSTLEIQRTEQGDSAMYLCASSSRGLYYEQYFGPGTRLTVT.

This chain connects TRBV5-4 to TRBJ1-6; D may be TRBD1 (5 bases). Germline V gene data show CDR1 as SGHNT and CDR2 as YYREEE (reference sequence). This CDR3 has 12 residues. Trimming pared 3 bases from V and 11 bases from J, leaving 9 bases between. This CDR3 reads CASSYDRTPLHF. The CDR3 bases are TGTGCCAGCAGCTACGACAGAACACCCCTCCACTTT.

CDR3 bases: TGCGCCAGCAGTGAGTCCCCAGGGAATGGCTACACCTTC. Protein product: CASSESPGNGYTF. The chain recombines TRBV10-1 with TRBJ1-2; D perhaps matches TRBD1 (5 bases). CDR1 is WNHNN, CDR2 SYGVQD, per germline (reference sequence). V was shortened by 0 bases and J by 6 bases, with 8 bases between the two germline ends. The CDR3 is made up of 13 amino acids.

V is TRBV5-1 and J is TRBJ1-1; 9 bases agree with TRBD1. This CDR3 has 14 amino acids. Trimming cost V 3 bases and J 5 bases; bases outside gene matches: 5. The germline gives CDR1 SGHRS, CDR2 YFSETQ. CDR3 sequence reads: CASSSWTGETEAFF. CDR3 DNA sequence: TGCGCCAGCAGCTCCTGGACAGGGGAAACTGAAGCTTTCTTT.

As to this clone: Other nucleotide sequences in the sample specify the same CDR3. The chain links TRBV3-1 (or the pseudogene TRBV3-2) to TRBJ1-5; D call uncertain. V was clipped by 0 bases and J by 4 bases, with 4 bases between them. CDR3 length: 13 residues. Germline CDR1 is LGHDT and CDR2 is YNNKEL (reference sequence). The CDR3 sequence is CASSQDTNQPQHF. The CDR3 DNA reads TGTGCCAGCAGCCAAGATACAAATCAGCCCCAGCATTTT.

The chain links TRBV5-1 to TRBJ1-2; D is unclear. CDR1 is SGHRS, CDR2 YFSETQ, per germline. The CDR3 runs 14 residues. Trimming removed 0 bases at V and 4 bases at J, with 10 bases between. This chain's CDR3 is CASSLAPGGYGYTF. CDR3 bases: TGCGCCAGCAGCTTGGCCCCGGGAGGCTATGGCTACACCTTC. The full variable domain, with the rest looked up from reference TRBV5-1 and TRBJ1-2, is KAGVTQTPRYLIKTRGQQVTLSCSPISGHRSVSWYQQTPGQGLQFLFEYFSETQRNKGNFPGRFSGRQFSNSRSEMNVSTLELGDSALYLCASSLAPGGYGYTFGSGTRLTVV.

The chain combines TRBV19 with TRBJ1-6; no firm D call. The V gene lost 1 base and the J gene lost 8 bases, with 18 bases spanning the gap. This CDR3 has 17 amino acids. In germline, CDR1 is LNHDA, CDR2 SQIVND (reference sequence). CDR3 amino acids: CASSIAAGFVTDSPLHF. The CDR3 bases are TGTGCCAGTAGTATAGCGGCAGGATTCGTAACCGATTCACCCCTCCACTTT. Based on the CDR3 plus reference TRBV19 and TRBJ1-6, the full variable domain is DGGITQSPKYLFRKEGQNVTLSCEQNLNHDAMYWYRQDPGQGLRLIYYSQIVNDFQKGDIAEGYSVSREKKESFPLTVTSAQKNPTAFYLCASSIAAGFVTDSPLHFGNGTRLTVT.

This clone was seen once. The CDR3 region has the DNA TGTGCCACCAGCGGGGGCCCCAATCAGCCCCAGCATTTT. It yields the protein CATSGGPNQPQHF. This chain connects TRBV15 to TRBJ1-5; tentatively, D is TRBD1 (6 bases). The CDR3 has 13 amino acids. Deletions cut 5 bases from V and 3 bases from J, with 8 bases between. The V gene's germline CDR1 is LNHNV and CDR2 YYDKDF (reference sequence).

The rearrangement joins TRBV6-4 to TRBJ1-2; 9 bases are a match to TRBD1. The CDR3 is 15 amino acids. In germline, CDR1 is MRHNA, CDR2 SNTAGT. The junction had 7 bases not matched to a gene; V was cut back by 6 bases and J by 2 bases. The CDR3 DNA reads as TGTGCCAGCAGATCAACAGGGGGCAGGAACTATGGCTACACCTTC. It specifies CASRSTGGRNYGYTF.

This chain uses TRBV3-1 (or the pseudogene TRBV3-2) with TRBJ1-2; possible D gene TRBD1, 5 bases. The CDR3 totals 13 residues. The V gene lost 6 bases and the J gene lost 8 bases, with 16 bases spanning the gap. The germline gives CDR1 LGHDT, CDR2 YNNKEL (reference sequence). CDR3 sequence (DNA): TGTGCCAGCAGTTACGGGGGAGAGGAGGGCTACACCTTC. Protein: CASSYGGEEGYTF.

V is TRBV2 and J is TRBJ1-5, with 7 bases lining up with TRBD1. Trimming took 6 bases from V and 4 from J; bases not matched to a gene: 15. The CDR3 is 17 residues long. In germline, CDR1 is SNHLY, CDR2 FYNNEI. CDR3 amino acids: CASSTPTGDPKNQPQHF. The CDR3 DNA is TGTGCCAGCAGCACTCCTACAGGGGACCCTAAAAATCAGCCCCAGCATTTT.

The sample holds a few counts of this clone. J is TRBJ2-3 and V is TRBV29-1; possibly TRBD1 for D (7 bases). V was pared by 7 bases and J by 2 bases, with 25 bases between. The germline CDR1 and CDR2 sequences are SQVTM and ANQGSEA. CDR3 length: 17 amino acids. The CDR3 region has the DNA TGCAGCGCCACGTGGCGGGACAGTCTATTACTCACAGATACGCAGTATTTT. It translates to CSATWRDSLLLTDTQYF.

This chain connects TRBV6-1 to TRBJ1-6; D is ambiguous. CDR3 length: 17 residues. V was clipped by 2 bases and J by 10 bases, with 21 bases between them. From germline, CDR1 is MNHNS and CDR2 SASEGT. The CDR3 coding sequence is TGTGCCAGCAGTGAAAGGAAGGTCGGCCTAGGATACTCACCCCTCCACTTT. Translating it yields CASSERKVGLGYSPLHF.

This rearrangement joins TRBV5-6 to TRBJ2-1; TRBD2 might be the D (5 bases). This CDR3 spans 13 amino acids. The ends were cut back, 0 bases at V and 10 bases at J, with 11 bases in the middle. Germline values: CDR1 SGHDT, CDR2 YYEEEE. The CDR3 loop reads CASSLVLLEEQFF. DNA of the CDR3: TGTGCCAGCAGCTTGGTCCTACTAGAGGAGCAGTTCTTC.

This chain connects TRBV4-1 to TRBJ2-7; 7 bases are a match to TRBD1. The CDR3 is 13 residues long. CDR1 is MGHRA, CDR2 YSYEKL, per germline. Trimming took 6 bases from V and 1 from J; bases not matched to a gene: 3. DNA of the CDR3: TGCGCCAGCAGAGAGACAGGGTCCTACGAGCAGTACTTC. It encodes CASRETGSYEQYF.

The table lists this clone with a few counts. For the CDR3, the DNA is TGTGCCAGCAGCTTAGACGTAAATCAGCCCCAGCATTTT. This translates into CASSLDVNQPQHF. The V call is TRBV11-2, the J call TRBJ1-5; no clear D gene. In germline, CDR1 is SGHAT, CDR2 FQNNGV. V was shortened by 0 bases and J by 4 bases, with 4 bases between the two germline ends. The CDR3 runs to 13 residues.

The V call is TRBV19, the J call TRBJ2-2; D is perhaps TRBD1 (6 bases). This CDR3 spans 16 amino acids. Germline values: CDR1 LNHDA, CDR2 SQIVND (reference sequence). The ends were cut back, 5 bases at V and 4 bases at J, with 17 bases in the middle. CDR3 in DNA: TGTGCCAGTAGTTCCTTACAGGGTCGGGGCACCGGGGAGCTGTTTTTT. The encoded protein is CASSSLQGRGTGELFF.

This chain uses TRBV5-1 with TRBJ1-4; TRBD1 matches at 7 bases. The CDR3 is 14 residues long. The V and J ends lost 3 bases and 4 bases, in that order; junction bases with no gene match: 3. Per germline, CDR1 SGHRS and CDR2 YFSETQ. CDR3 residues: CASSSRDSNEKLFF. Here the CDR3 DNA reads TGCGCCAGCAGCTCTCGGGACAGTAATGAAAAACTGTTTTTT.

CDR3 DNA: TGTGCCAGCAGCACGGGACTAGCGGAAAACACAGATACGCAGTATTTT. It is translated as CASSTGLAENTDTQYF. The chain has TRBV3-1 (or the pseudogene TRBV3-2) and TRBJ2-3, with 11 bases matching TRBD2. With V trimmed by 5 bases and J by 2 bases, 6 bases remained unmatched. CDR3 length: 16 residues. CDR1 is LGHDT, CDR2 YNNKEL, per germline (reference sequence).